This T cell receptor beta chain originates from a study of monozygotic twins with inflammatory bowel disease. CDR3 length: 14 amino acids. Roughly 3,800 ng of total RNA went into each TCR library. One entry per CDR3 protein, without DNA, is what TCRdb gives after re-calling the 5' RACE reads. This sample's clone table lists over 120,000 distinct CDR3 sequences. Sequencing used blood. V is TRBV12-3 or TRBV12-4 and J is TRBJ1-6. The sequence derives from a human donor with ulcerative colitis or Crohn's disease, or a healthy co-twin of an affected twin (not recorded which). The CDR3 protein is CASRQSSYNSPLHF.